The rows below give T cell receptor beta chains drawn from one sample of a study of Ad26.COV2.S vaccination and SARS-CoV-2 variants. Some clones are missing from TCRdb's copy, which holds only in-frame ones; the method was immunoSEQ multiplex PCR. The profile shows roughly 680,000 clones, 80% to 90% of them singletons. Sequencing used peripheral blood, obtained in a trial of Ad26.COV2.S vaccine versus placebo. All receptors come from a person between 18 and 65 years old who received the Ad26.COV2.S COVID-19 vaccine or a placebo. The CDR3 runs from the conserved cysteine through the conserved F or W. The D gene is left open where the match is weak. Not all rows give a size; the values are once, few, many and, for expanded clones, a class.

size,V,D,J,DNA,CDR3
.,TRBV6-5,.,TRBJ2-2,TGTGCCAGCACCAAGCTGGGGGCGAGCACCGGGGAGCTGTTTTTT,CASTKLGASTGELFF
.,TRBV19,TRBD1,TRBJ1-1,TGTGCCAGTAGGTTGACAGGGGTGAACACTGAAGCTTTCTTT,CASRLTGVNTEAFF
.,TRBV6-2/TRBV6-3,.,TRBJ1-2,TGTGCCAGCAGTCCACACTCGACAGCGCCCTATGGCTACACCTTC,CASSPHSTAPYGYTF
.,TRBV18,.,TRBJ1-1,TGTGCCAGCTCACCACCCACAGGACCGAACACTGAAGCTTTCTTT,CASSPPTGPNTEAFF
.,TRBV7-3,.,TRBJ1-1,TGTGCCAGCAGCTTAGTGGGGAGCGCTGAAGCTTTCTTT,CASSLVGSAEAFF
.,TRBV25-1,.,TRBJ1-3,TGTGCCAGCAGGGGTGAAAGGGCTGGAAACACCATATATTTT,CASRGERAGNTIYF
.,TRBV3-1/TRBV3-2,TRBD1,TRBJ1-2,TGTGCCAGCAGCCAAGAGAGGACAGGGGGCCGGTATGGCTACACCTTC,CASSQERTGGRYGYTF
.,TRBV7-2,.,TRBJ1-6,TGTGCCAGCAGCTTAGGGCTCAGGGCGGCGGATTCACCCCTCCACTTT,CASSLGLRAADSPLHF
.,TRBV12-3/TRBV12-4,TRBD1,TRBJ2-2,TGTGCCAGCAGCCCCAGGGGGCCCGGGGAGCTGTTTTTT,CASSPRGPGELFF
.,TRBV10-3,.,TRBJ2-2,TGTGCCATCAGTGAGTCGAGGGGGGATGGGGAGCTGTTTTTT,CAISESRGDGELFF
.,TRBV9,TRBD1,TRBJ1-5,TGTGCCAGCAGCTTGGGGACAGGGCCCAATCAGCCCCAGCATTTT,CASSLGTGPNQPQHF
.,TRBV5-5,.,TRBJ2-3,TGTGCCAGCAGCTTGCTACCGTGGCCAGATACGCAGTATTTT,CASSLLPWPDTQYF
.,TRBV6-5,.,TRBJ1-1,TGTGCCAGCAGTTACCGGGGGACGGCGAACACTGAAGCTTTCTTT,CASSYRGTANTEAFF
.,TRBV10-3,.,TRBJ2-3,TGTGCCACAGGGGGGGGCGCGACAGATACGCAGTATTTT,CATGGGATDTQYF
once,TRBV5-1,TRBD2,TRBJ2-3,TGCGCCAGCAGCTTTTGGACTAGCGGGGTGAGCACAGATACGCAGTATTTT,CASSFWTSGVSTDTQYF
.,TRBV19,.,TRBJ2-3,TGTGCCAGTACTGATACCGGGGGACGAGGAGATACGCAGTATTTT,CASTDTGGRGDTQYF
.,TRBV6-2/TRBV6-3,.,TRBJ2-1,TGTGCCAGCAGTGTAGATAGGGGAACCAACAATGAGCAGTTCTTC,CASSVDRGTNNEQFF
.,TRBV9,.,TRBJ2-5,TGTGCCAGCAGCGTAGGAGTCAGTTACCAAGAGACCCAGTACTTC,CASSVGVSYQETQYF
.,TRBV14,.,TRBJ2-7,TGTGCCAGCAGCGCTACAAGGTTTTACGAGCAGTACTTC,CASSATRFYEQYF
.,TRBV3-1/TRBV3-2,.,TRBJ2-6,TGTGCCAGCAGCCAAGATGGGACTGGGGCCAACGTCCTGACTTTC,CASSQDGTGANVLTF
.,TRBV2,TRBD1,TRBJ2-7,TGTGCCAGCAGCCGGACAGGGGGCACCTACGAGCAGTACTTC,CASSRTGGTYEQYF